This TCR beta chain was captured in a study of blood T cell repertoires in COVID-19. As for the study in general: COVID-19 samples collected from the United States, Italy and Spain covered acute and convalescent phases. T cells, B-cell-depleted T cells, or PBMCs supplied cDNA or gDNA.

Original handling: Amplified reference gene primers provided the basis for estimating nucleated cell counts. This table comes from immunoSEQ multiplex PCR, and its TCRdb copy is limited to in-frame clones, with some not included. D and trimming come from the DNA, and the V and J calls and clone size come from that table. The sample has around 150,000 clones; 85% to 95% are singletons. The V end was cut by 3 bases, the J end by 0 bases, with 9 bases between. This CDR3 contains 14 residues. CDR1 is MNHEY, CDR2 SVGEGT, per germline. This sequence joins TRBV6-2 or TRBV6-3 and TRBJ2-7, with a possible D match to TRBD1 (6 bases). The specimen was peripheral blood. The clonotype originates from a woman aged 45-59 years with acute or convalescent COVID-19. CDR3 sequence reads: CASSYQGTSYEQYF. CDR3 DNA sequence: TGTGCCAGCAGTTATCAGGGGACCTCCTACGAGCAGTACTTC.